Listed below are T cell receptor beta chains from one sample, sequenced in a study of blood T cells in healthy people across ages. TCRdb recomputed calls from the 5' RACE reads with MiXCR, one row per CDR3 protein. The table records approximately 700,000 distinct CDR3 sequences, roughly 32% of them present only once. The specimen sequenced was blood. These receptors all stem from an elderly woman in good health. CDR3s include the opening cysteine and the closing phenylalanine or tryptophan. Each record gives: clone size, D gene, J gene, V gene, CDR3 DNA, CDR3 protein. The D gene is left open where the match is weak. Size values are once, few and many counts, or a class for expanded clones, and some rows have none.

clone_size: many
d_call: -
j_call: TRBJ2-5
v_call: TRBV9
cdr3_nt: TGTGCCAGCAGCGTAGGTGGACAGTACCTCCAAGAGACCCAGTACTTC
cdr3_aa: CASSVGGQYLQETQYF

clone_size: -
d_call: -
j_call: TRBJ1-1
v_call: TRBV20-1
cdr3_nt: TGCAGTGCTAGAAGGCTGCGCGCTGAAGCTTTCTTT
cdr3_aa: CSARRLRAEAFF

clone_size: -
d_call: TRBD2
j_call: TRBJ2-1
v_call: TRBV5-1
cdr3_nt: TGCGCCAGCAGCCACCCCGCGGGAGGCTCCTACAATGAGCAGTTCTTC
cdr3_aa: CASSHPAGGSYNEQFF

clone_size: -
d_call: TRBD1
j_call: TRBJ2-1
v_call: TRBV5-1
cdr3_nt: TGCGCCAGCAGCTTGGGGGGACAGGAGTACAATGAGCAGTTCTTC
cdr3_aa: CASSLGGQEYNEQFF

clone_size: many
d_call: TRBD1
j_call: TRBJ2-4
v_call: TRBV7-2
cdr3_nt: TGTGCCAGCAGCTTACGACAGGGTAGAGCCAAAAACATTCAGTACTTC
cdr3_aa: CASSLRQGRAKNIQYF

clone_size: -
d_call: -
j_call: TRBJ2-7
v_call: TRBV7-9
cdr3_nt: TGTGCCAGCAGCTCGTCGCTCCGGGAGCTTGACTTC
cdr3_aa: CASSSSLRELDF

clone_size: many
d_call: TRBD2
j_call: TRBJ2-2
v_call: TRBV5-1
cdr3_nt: TGCGCCAGCAGCCCAGGGACTAGCGGCACCGGGGAGCTGTTTTTT
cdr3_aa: CASSPGTSGTGELFF

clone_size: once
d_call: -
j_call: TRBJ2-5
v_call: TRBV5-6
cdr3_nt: TGTGCCAGCAGCCAAGGTGACGGGGGCGACCAAGAGACCCAGTACTTC
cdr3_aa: CASSQGDGGDQETQYF

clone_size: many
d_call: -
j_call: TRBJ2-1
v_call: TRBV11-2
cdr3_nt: TGTGCCAGCAGCTTAGATAATACCAGAGTCAATGAGCAGTTCTTC
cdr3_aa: CASSLDNTRVNEQFF

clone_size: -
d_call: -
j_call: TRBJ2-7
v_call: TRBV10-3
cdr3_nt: TGTGCCATCAGTGAGGCGTCCTACGAGCGGTACTTC
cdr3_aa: CAISEASYERYF

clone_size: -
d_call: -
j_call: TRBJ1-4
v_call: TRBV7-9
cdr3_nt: TGTGCCAGCGGGGCTTCATCCGCAGGCCGAAATGAAAAACTGTTTTTT
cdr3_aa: CASGASSAGRNEKLFF